Listed here are 24 T cell receptor beta chains from one sample, sequenced in a study of T cells in Graves' hyperthyroidism and ophthalmopathy. Template material for amplifying TCR beta CDR3 regions consisted of RNA transcripts. HTBI primers drove first-round RT-PCR of the TCR CDR3. From the multiplex PCR reads, TCRdb called clonotypes with MiXCR, one entry per CDR3 protein. The sample holds approximately 380,000 distinct CDR3 sequences, roughly an eighth seen once. Sequencing was done on a sample of blood. These TCRs come from a man aged 45-60 years with Graves' ophthalmopathy.

At least ten counts were recorded for this clonotype. V and J are TRBV12-5 and TRBJ2-3; D might be TRBD2 (6 bases). From germline, CDR1 is LGHNT and CDR2 FRNRAP. The V and J ends lost 11 bases and 1 base respectively, with 13 bases between them. This CDR3 is built from 13 residues. As DNA, the CDR3 is TGTGCTGCCTCCCCGGGAGGCACAGATACGCAGTATTTT. Its translation is CAASPGGTDTQYF.

In its sample, this clonotype was seen a few times. The rearrangement uses TRBV5-8 and TRBJ1-5; the D is unclear. V lost 3 bases to trimming and J lost 2 bases, with 12 bases between them. Per germline, CDR1 SGHTS and CDR2 YDEGEE. The CDR3 contains 15 residues. As DNA, the CDR3 is TGTGCCAGCAGCTCAACGACATTACGCAATCAGCCCCAGCATTTT. This translates into CASSSTTLRNQPQHF.

This clonotype was seen more than once but under ten times. V is TRBV13 and J is TRBJ2-2, with D tentatively TRBD1 (6 bases). V lost 5 bases and J lost 0, with 19 bases in between. Germline loops: CDR1 PRHDT, CDR2 FYEKMQ (reference sequence). There are 18 residues in the CDR3. CDR3 amino acids: CASSAEGTQLTNTGELFF. The CDR3 DNA reads TGTGCCAGCAGCGCAGAAGGGACACAGTTAACGAACACCGGGGAGCTGTTTTTT.

Ten or more counts support this clonotype. The gene calls are TRBV2 and TRBJ1-2, with no clear D. This CDR3 comprises 12 residues. CDR1 and CDR2 (germline): SNHLY, FYNNEI. Trimming left V 3 bases short and J 8 bases short, with 10 bases between. CDR3 DNA: TGTGCCAGCAGTGACAATCCAGAAGGCTACACCTTC. It translates to CASSDNPEGYTF.

The table lists this clonotype with many counts. This chain connects TRBV2 to TRBJ1-5, with D unclear. The CDR3 contains 15 residues. Trimming cost V 3 bases and J 2 bases, with 11 bases left between them. The germline V gene has CDR1 SNHLY and CDR2 FYNNEI. CDR3 residues: CASSEFVSGNQPQHF. The CDR3, as DNA: TGTGCCAGCAGTGAGTTCGTCTCGGGCAATCAGCCCCAGCATTTT.

On this clonotype: Since a much larger clone is just one base distant, this may be a read error. In DNA, the CDR3 is TGTGCCAGCATCGGCAGGGGCACAGATGCGCAGTATTTT. It encodes CASIGRGTDAQYF. The rearrangement uses TRBV6-2 or TRBV6-3 and TRBJ2-3, with a weak D call TRBD1 (6 bases). Germline CDR1 MNHEY, CDR2 SVGEGT. The CDR3 runs 13 residues.

With respect to this clonotype: The final CDR3 position lacks the conserved phenylalanine or tryptophan, pointing to a likely read error. The rearrangement links TRBV30 to TRBJ1-6, with 8 bases matching TRBD1. CDR1 and CDR2 (germline): GTSNPN, SVGIG (reference sequence). The CDR3 consists of 15 residues. The V and J ends lost 2 bases and 9 bases, in that order; junction bases with no gene match: 9. The CDR3 sequence: CAWSTTTGGGSPLHL. In DNA form, the CDR3 reads TGTGCCTGGAGTACAACAACAGGGGGAGGTTCACCCCTCCACCTT.

V usage is TRBV10-3 and J usage is TRBJ1-1; a weak D match, TRBD1 (5 bases). V dropped 3 bases and J dropped 12 bases, with 14 bases sitting between them. This CDR3 is 12 amino acids long. CDR1 and CDR2 from the germline V gene are ENHRY and SYGVKD. The CDR3: CAISDGGTPSFF. In DNA, the CDR3 is TGTGCCATCAGTGATGGTGGGACCCCTTCTTTCTTT.

This clonotype has more than one count but fewer than ten. J is TRBJ1-2 and V is TRBV9; D not resolved. The V gene lost 5 bases and the J gene lost 3 bases, with 20 bases spanning the gap. CDR3 length: 16 residues. Germline values: CDR1 SGDLS, CDR2 YYNGEE. CDR3 sequence reads: CASRESDGSADYGYTF. CDR3 DNA: TGTGCCAGCAGGGAGAGCGACGGATCGGCTGACTATGGCTACACCTTC.

This clonotype was observed many times. V usage is TRBV7-9 and J usage is TRBJ2-7; tentatively, D is TRBD1 (7 bases). V gave up 2 bases and J gave up 5 bases, with 19 bases separating them. There are 16 residues in the CDR3. Germline lookup yields CDR1 SEHNR and CDR2 FQNEAQ (reference sequence). CDR3 bases: TGTGCCAGCAGCTTAATGGGGGGCCAGGGACAGAACGAGCAGTACTTC. The encoded protein is CASSLMGGQGQNEQYF.

The rearrangement joins TRBV3-1 to TRBJ1-4; D may be TRBD1 (6 bases). Germline lookup yields CDR1 LGHDT and CDR2 YNNKEL (reference sequence). V dropped 3 bases and J dropped 7 bases, with 15 bases sitting between them. The CDR3 sequence is 15 residues long. CDR3 sequence (DNA): TGTGCCAGCAGCCAGGCCGACAGGCGTAGTGAAAAACTGTTTTTT. It encodes CASSQADRRSEKLFF.

This clonotype was detected ten times or more. The gene calls are TRBV7-9 and TRBJ2-5, with D uncertain. The CDR3 is 14 residues long. Trimming took 5 bases from V and 1 from J, leaving 11 bases between them. Per germline, CDR1 SEHNR and CDR2 FQNEAQ (reference sequence). In DNA, the CDR3 is TGTGCCAGCAGCCCTCCGATGAGCCAAGAGACCCAGTACTTC. Its protein product is CASSPPMSQETQYF.

The rearrangement links TRBV19 to TRBJ1-5; TRBD1 matches at 9 bases. Germline trimming cut 6 bases from V and 3 bases from J; bases unmatched to any gene: 6. This CDR3 comprises 15 residues. Germline-derived CDR1 and CDR2 are LNHDA and SQIVND (reference sequence). CDR3 in amino acids: CASRLTGGYNQPQHF. In DNA, the CDR3 is TGTGCCAGTAGACTGACAGGGGGTTACAATCAGCCCCAGCATTTT.

Notes on this clonotype: A read error may explain this, as a much larger clone is one base away. V gene TRBV7-6 combines with J gene TRBJ1-1, with TRBD1 identical over 8 bases. CDR1 and CDR2 from the germline V gene are SGHVS and FNYEAQ. The CDR3 extends over 18 amino acids. The V segment lost 1 base and the J segment 5 bases; nucleotides outside the gene matches: 15. DNA for the CDR3: TGTGCCAGCAGCTTAGAGTCAGGGGGCGCTTCGTCTGGAACTGAAGCTTTCTTT. It codes for CASSLESGGASSGTEAFF.

V and J are TRBV11-3 and TRBJ2-3; 10 nucleotides match TRBD2. The J segment lost 14 bases and the V segment lost 1 base, leaving 6 bases of the junction unmatched. The germline gives CDR1 SGHNT, CDR2 YENEEA. The CDR3 sequence is 13 residues long. The CDR3 sequence: CASSLGASGSVYF. In DNA, the CDR3 is TGTGCCAGCAGCTTAGGAGCTAGCGGGAGCGTGTATTTT. Together with reference TRBV11-3 and TRBJ2-3, the CDR3 gives the full variable domain: EAGVVQSPRYKIIEKKQPVAFWCNPISGHNTLYWYLQNLGQGPELLIRYENEEAVDDSQLPKDRFSAERLKGVDSTLKIQPAELGDSAVYLCASSLGASGSVYFGPGTRLTVL.

For the CDR3, the DNA is TGTGCCAGCAGCTTTCCGCGGACTAGCGCCTACGAGCAGTACTTC. The encoded protein is CASSFPRTSAYEQYF. The chain is built from TRBV7-2 and TRBJ2-7, with 9 positions matching TRBD2. Germline V lookup: CDR1 SGHTA, CDR2 FQGNSA. V lost 3 bases and J lost 2; bases outside the gene matches: 5. CDR3 length: 15 residues.

This clonotype was seen more than once but under ten times. The chain recombines TRBV15 with TRBJ2-7, with TRBD1 identical over 11 bases. CDR3 length: 15 residues. V dropped 4 bases and J dropped 7; count of bases not matched to a gene: 9. CDR1 LNHNV and CDR2 YYDKDF come from the germline V gene (reference sequence). CDR3 sequence reads: CATSKRDRGVREQYF. CDR3 nucleotide sequence: TGTGCCACCAGCAAACGGGACAGGGGGGTTCGGGAGCAGTACTTC.

There are a few counts of this clonotype. The rearrangement joins TRBV20-1 to TRBJ1-5, with 9 bases fitting TRBD1. Unmatched junction bases numbered 7, after V lost 6 bases and J lost 7 bases. The CDR3 contains 13 residues. Per germline, CDR1 DFQATT and CDR2 SNEGSKA (reference sequence). CDR3 in amino acids: CSASRQGEQPQHF. The CDR3 DNA reads TGCAGTGCCAGCAGACAGGGGGAACAGCCCCAGCATTTT.

The chain employs TRBV12-3 or TRBV12-4 and TRBJ2-3; 7 nucleotides match TRBD1. This CDR3 contains 16 residues. Trimming cost V 3 bases and J 0 bases; bases outside gene matches: 6. The CDR3 is CASSLVGRGSTDTQYF. CDR3 nucleotides: TGTGCCAGCAGTTTGGTCGGCAGGGGGAGCACAGATACGCAGTATTTT.

Regarding this clonotype: This could be a read error, since a much larger clone is one nucleotide away. V usage is TRBV29-1 and J usage is TRBJ2-5, with 12 bases that match TRBD2. Germline CDR1 reads SQVTM; CDR2 reads ANQGSEA. CDR3 length: 15 amino acids. Here the CDR3 reads CSVEASGRAVETQYF. DNA for the CDR3: TGCAGCGTCGAAGCTAGCGGGAGGGCCGTTGAGACCCAGTACTTC. The full variable domain, rest sourced from reference TRBV29-1 and TRBJ2-5, is SAVISQKPSRDICQRGTSLTIQCQVDSQVTMMFWYRQQPGQSLTLIATANQGSEATYESGFVIDKFPISRPNLTFSTLTVSNMSPEDSSIYLCSVEASGRAVETQYFGPGTRLLVL.

This clonotype was counted between two and nine times. The chain combines TRBV25-1 with TRBJ2-3; D is perhaps TRBD2 (6 bases). This CDR3 is built from 17 residues. V shed 4 bases and J shed 0 bases, with 17 bases lying between them. Germline loops: CDR1 MGHDK, CDR2 SYGVNS. The CDR3 region has the DNA TGTGCCAGCAGTGGATCCGGGACTCTCCGAAGCACAGATACGCAGTATTTT. Residues: CASSGSGTLRSTDTQYF.

This clonotype was counted many times. The chain carries TRBV6-1 and TRBJ2-7; TRBD1 or TRBD2 may be the D gene (6 bases each). The V and J ends lost 7 bases and 3 bases respectively, with 16 bases between them. The CDR3 extends over 14 amino acids. The germline gives CDR1 MNHNS, CDR2 SASEGT. CDR3 in DNA: TGTGCCAGCAAACTGAATAGGGGGGACTACGAGCAGTACTTC. Translation gives CASKLNRGDYEQYF.

The chain has TRBV10-3 and TRBJ2-7; D is uncertain. Trimming pared 5 bases from V and 5 bases from J, leaving 19 bases between. This CDR3 spans 15 amino acids. Looked up from germline, CDR1 is ENHRY and CDR2 is SYGVKD. CDR3 sequence: CAISPLEDRVHEQYF. The CDR3 bases are TGTGCCATCAGTCCTCTTGAGGACCGCGTCCACGAGCAGTACTTC.

This clonotype has just a few counts. This chain uses TRBV30 with TRBJ2-7, with TRBD2 matching over 7 bases. CDR1 is GTSNPN and CDR2 is SVGIG in the germline V gene (reference sequence). Unmatched junction bases numbered 4, after V lost 2 bases and J lost 6 bases. This CDR3 has 12 amino acids. The CDR3 DNA follows: TGTGCCTGGAGTAGAGCGGGATTCGAGCAGTACTTC. As protein: CAWSRAGFEQYF.